This T cell receptor beta chain is drawn from a study of siplizumab effects on memory and regulatory T cells. CDR1 is LNHDA, CDR2 SQIVND, per germline (reference sequence). V dropped 5 bases and J dropped 8; count of bases not matched to a gene: 14. This CDR3 region has 16 residues. Only in-frame clones appear in the TCRdb table, and some are missing; sequencing was by immunoSEQ multiplex PCR. This table holds 75,000 to 100,000 clones, about 93% found once. The sequence derives from a human donor in good health. Sequenced sample: non-Treg CD4+ T cells sorted from blood. The V and J genes are TRBV19 and TRBJ1-4, with 7 bases aligning to TRBD1. CDR3 nucleotide sequence: TGTGCCAGTAGTCTAAACCCTACAGGGGTTTCAGAAAAACTGTTTTTT. This gives the protein CASSLNPTGVSEKLFF.